Listed here are 17 T cell receptor beta chains from one sample, sequenced in a study of CD8+ T cells in alopecia areata. Investigators isolated RNA and reverse transcribed it into cDNA to act as the sequencing template. This table comes from immunoSEQ multiplex PCR, and its TCRdb copy is limited to in-frame clones, with some not included. Here the sample spans some 110,000 clones, about 60% being singletons. Sample: CD4+ T cells sorted from blood. These receptors originate from a human donor in good health.

The V call is TRBV29-1, the J call TRBJ2-2; D is possibly TRBD1 (6 bases). Germline CDR1 and CDR2: SQVTM and ANQGSEA. The CDR3 sequence is 13 residues long. The V gene lost 6 bases and the J gene lost 8 bases, with 16 bases spanning the gap. The chain's CDR3 is CSVQDSSLGELFF. The CDR3, as DNA: TGCAGCGTCCAGGACAGTTCTTTAGGGGAGCTGTTTTTT.

The chain has TRBV7-3 and TRBJ2-5; D might be TRBD2 (6 bases). There are 16 residues in the CDR3. Germline CDR1 and CDR2: SGHTA and FQGTGA. The V end lost 0 bases, the J end lost 4 bases, and 15 bases lay between the germline ends. This CDR3 reads CASSLTGTVLGETQYF. DNA of the CDR3: TGTGCCAGCAGCTTAACGGGGACTGTTCTAGGAGAGACCCAGTACTTC.

The chain combines TRBV10-2 with TRBJ2-1, with no clear D. CDR3 length equals 10 residues. Germline CDR1 and CDR2: WSHSY and SAAADI. Trimming took off 4 bases at V and 9 bases at J, with 4 bases between the two ends. As DNA, the CDR3 is TGCGCCAGCAGTGCACGTGAGCAGTTCTTC. It encodes CASSAREQFF.

This clone was seen a handful of times. The rearrangement uses TRBV29-1 and TRBJ2-5; 7 nucleotides agree with TRBD1. The germline V gene has CDR1 SQVTM and CDR2 ANQGSEA. This CDR3 has 13 residues. With V trimmed by 3 bases and J by 1 base, 2 bases remained unmatched. CDR3 DNA: TGCAGCGTTGAGTGGACAGGCCAAGAGACCCAGTACTTC. Translation gives CSVEWTGQETQYF.

This clone was picked up one time. The chain recombines TRBV30 with TRBJ1-2; unclear D gene. The germline CDR1 and CDR2 sequences are GTSNPN and SVGIG (reference sequence). Trimming shortened V by 7 bases and J by 1 base, and 10 bases separated the two germline ends. The CDR3 totals 12 residues. The CDR3 DNA reads as TGTGCCTCCTCCCAGGATAACTATGGCTACACCTTC. It is translated as CASSQDNYGYTF.

The V and J genes are TRBV6-1 and TRBJ2-5, with 8 bases that match TRBD2. This CDR3 has 15 residues. CDR1 and CDR2 (germline): MNHNS, SASEGT. The junction had 9 bases not matched to a gene; V was cut back by 8 bases and J by 1 base. In nucleotides, the CDR3 is TGTGCCAGCCACGGACGGGGGGGCCCCCAAGAGACCCAGTACTTC. It encodes CASHGRGGPQETQYF.

The chain employs TRBV30 and TRBJ2-5; the match to TRBD2 covers 8 bases. The CDR3 consists of 13 residues. Germline values: CDR1 GTSNPN, CDR2 SVGIG (reference sequence). J lost 1 base, V lost 5 bases, and 3 bases had no gene match. CDR3 nucleotides: TGTGCCTGGGCGGGGGGCCTCCAAGAGACCCAGTACTTC. Translation gives CAWAGGLQETQYF.

Written as DNA, the CDR3 is TGTGCCTGGAGTGCTCAGGAGACCCAGTACTTC. This encodes CAWSAQETQYF. This rearrangement joins TRBV30 to TRBJ2-5; D uncertain. Deletions cut 1 base from V and 5 bases from J, with 5 bases between. Germline CDR1 GTSNPN, CDR2 SVGIG (reference sequence). The CDR3 is made up of 11 amino acids.

The rearrangement links TRBV5-6 to TRBJ2-1; tentatively, D is TRBD2 (5 bases). Trimming stripped 1 base from V and 4 bases from J, with 6 bases between. The germline CDR1 and CDR2 sequences are SGHDT and YYEEEE. CDR3 size: 13 residues. In nucleotides, the CDR3 is TGTGCCAGCAGCTTGCGGACTTACAATGAGCAGTTCTTC. Translation: CASSLRTYNEQFF.

This clone occurred a few times. This rearrangement joins TRBV5-6 to TRBJ1-2, with 9 positions matching TRBD1. The length of the CDR3 is 13 residues. Per germline, CDR1 SGHDT and CDR2 YYEEEE. After removal of 4 bases from V and 7 bases from J, the junction contained 5 bases not matched to a gene. The CDR3: CASSVDRGRGYTF. CDR3 bases: TGTGCCAGCAGCGTGGACAGGGGACGTGGCTACACCTTC.

This clone was seen a single time. The V call is TRBV25-1, the J call TRBJ1-4, with TRBD1 as a possible D gene (5 bases). The CDR3 spans 13 residues. V dropped 6 bases and J dropped 7 bases, with 12 bases sitting between them. Germline V gene lookup returns CDR1 MGHDK and CDR2 SYGVNS. The CDR3, as DNA: TGTGCCAGCAGCCATACAGGTTCTGAAAAACTGTTTTTT. This sequence encodes CASSHTGSEKLFF.

The chain recombines TRBV2 with TRBJ2-6; D call uncertain. This CDR3 is 12 amino acids long. V was trimmed by 1 base and J by 17 bases, leaving 12 bases between them. Germline loops: CDR1 SNHLY, CDR2 FYNNEI. The CDR3, as DNA: TGTGCCAGCAGTGAAGTTACAGCCGGAGTGACTTTC. The encoded protein is CASSEVTAGVTF.

This clone was recorded a few times. V and J are TRBV4-1 and TRBJ2-2; 9 bases are shared with TRBD1. This CDR3 has 16 amino acids. Losses at the gene ends were 0 bases for V and 7 bases for J; bases not matched to a gene: 6. Germline V gene data show CDR1 as MGHRA and CDR2 as YSYEKL. For the CDR3, the DNA is TGCGCCAGCAGCCAAGAGGGGAACAGGGGGCGCGGGGAGCTGTTTTTT. Amino acid sequence: CASSQEGNRGRGELFF.

There are a few counts of this clone. The chain recombines TRBV29-1 with TRBJ1-1; 7 bases fit TRBD1. Germline loops: CDR1 SQVTM, CDR2 ANQGSEA. CDR3 length: 12 amino acids. The V gene end was trimmed by 7 bases and the J gene end by 8 bases; junction bases not matched to a gene: 10. CDR3 amino acids: CSALQGTPEAFF. CDR3 DNA: TGCAGCGCTCTACAGGGGACACCAGAAGCTTTCTTT. Based on the CDR3 plus reference TRBV29-1 and TRBJ1-1, the full variable domain is SAVISQKPSRDICQRGTSLTIQCQVDSQVTMMFWYRQQPGQSLTLIATANQGSEATYESGFVIDKFPISRPNLTFSTLTVSNMSPEDSSIYLCSALQGTPEAFFGQGTRLTVV.

The V and J genes are TRBV5-6 and TRBJ2-6, with 7 bases lining up with TRBD1. V trimming: 4 bases; J trimming: 0 bases; junction bases outside the gene matches: 1. The germline gives CDR1 SGHDT, CDR2 YYEEEE. The CDR3 has 15 residues. CDR3 DNA sequence: TGTGCCAGCAGCGGGACAGCCTCTGGGGCCAACGTCCTGACTTTC. Translation gives CASSGTASGANVLTF.

V is TRBV10-3 and J is TRBJ2-5; D could derive from TRBD1 or TRBD2 (5 bases each). The CDR3 sequence is 12 residues long. Germline V gives CDR1 ENHRY, CDR2 SYGVKD. The chain's CDR3 is CASGGDSETQYF. The CDR3 coding sequence is TGTGCAAGTGGGGGAGACTCAGAGACCCAGTACTTC.

This clone appeared a single time. The rearrangement joins TRBV30 to TRBJ1-4; D not certain. Trimming stripped 1 base from V and 7 bases from J, with 10 bases between. Germline lookup yields CDR1 GTSNPN and CDR2 SVGIG (reference sequence). The CDR3 runs to 13 residues. The CDR3 protein is CAWSAGPLEKLFF. The CDR3 DNA reads TGTGCCTGGAGTGCGGGTCCCCTTGAAAAACTGTTTTTT.